The clone carrying this TCR beta chain was counted a few times. These data belong to a study of blood T cell repertoires in COVID-19. During active infection, Seattle patients enrolled and were then monitored through disease. Generated by immunoSEQ multiplex PCR, the TCRdb table keeps only in-frame clones and is missing some. This table holds about 69,000 clones, approximately 84% found once. Germline V gives CDR1 SNHLY, CDR2 FYNNEI. Trimming removed 6 bases at V and 7 bases at J, with 19 bases between. This CDR3 spans 15 amino acids. The TCR was taken from a man over 45 with COVID-19, enrolled during active disease. This rearrangement joins TRBV2 to TRBJ1-5; D gene unclear. The material sequenced was peripheral blood. DNA for the CDR3: TGTGCCAGCAGCTTCTTGAGGAGGTCGGGGCAGCCCCAGCATTTT. Residues: CASSFLRRSGQPQHF.